These 6 T cell receptor beta chains originate from one sample sequenced in a study of tumor-infiltrating T cells and Merkel cell polyomavirus. Some clones are missing from TCRdb's copy, which holds only in-frame ones; the method was immunoSEQ multiplex PCR. The sample's table shows around 60 clones. When available, tumor-infiltrating lymphocytes from fresh core or punch biopsies were cultured for two weeks before analysis. All patients' tumors stained robustly positive for Merkel cell polyomavirus Large T antigen by immunohistochemistry. Sequenced material: Merkel cell polyomavirus peptide tetramer+ CD8+ T cells from cultured tumor-infiltrating lymphocytes. These receptors all stem from a man in his sixties or seventies with Merkel cell carcinoma.

The chain is built from TRBV21-1 and TRBJ1-6. TRBV21-1 is a recognized pseudogene. The CDR3 extends over 18 amino acids. The CDR3 DNA reads as TGTGCCAGCAGGGACGGGGTAGCTACACTACATCATAATTCACCCCTCCACTTT. Its protein is CASRDGVATLHHNSPLHF.

The rearrangement joins TRBV28 to TRBJ2-6, with D possibly TRBD1 on 5 matching bases. The CDR3 runs to 19 residues. V lost 5 bases to trimming and J lost 5 bases, with 25 bases between them. In germline, CDR1 is MDHEN, CDR2 SYDVKM. This CDR3 is CASSDDRPWTQSRANVLTF. The CDR3 nucleotides read TGTGCCAGCAGTGATGATCGTCCTTGGACACAAAGTCGGGCCAACGTCCTGACTTTC.

This chain joins TRBV27 and TRBJ2-3; D remains ambiguous. CDR3 length equals 12 residues. Deletions cut 3 bases from V and 6 bases from J, with 7 bases between. Germline assignment: CDR1 MNHEY and CDR2 SMNVEV (reference sequence). The CDR3 region is CASSFPPDTQYF. The CDR3 nucleotides read TGTGCCAGCAGTTTCCCTCCCGATACGCAGTATTTT.

A note on this clone: This sample includes further DNA sequences coding for the same CDR3. The genes are TRBV18 and TRBJ2-6; D may be TRBD1 (5 bases). CDR3 length: 18 residues. V lost 5 bases and J 5 bases, leaving 22 bases between the germline ends. Germline V lookup: CDR1 KGHSH, CDR2 LQKENI. This CDR3 is CASSEGVDIQSRANVLTF. In DNA form, the CDR3 reads TGTGCCAGCTCAGAAGGCGTGGACATTCAAAGTCGGGCCAACGTCCTGACTTTC.

The chain couples TRBV5-4 to TRBJ2-7; the match to TRBD1 covers 7 bases. Trimming cost V 0 bases and J 5 bases; bases outside gene matches: 5. Germline V CDR1 and CDR2: SGHNT, YYREEE (reference sequence). The CDR3 is made up of 14 amino acids. The CDR3 is CASSLGQGSDEQYF. CDR3 bases: TGTGCCAGCAGCTTGGGACAGGGTAGTGACGAGCAGTACTTC.

V usage is TRBV7-9 and J usage is TRBJ2-5; TRBD1 matches 7 bases. V shed 5 bases, J shed 2 bases, and the junction held 5 bases outside the gene matches. The germline V gene has CDR1 SEHNR and CDR2 FQNEAQ (reference sequence). This CDR3 has 14 amino acids. The CDR3 DNA reads as TGTGCCAGCAGCCGGGGACAGACTCAAGAGACCCAGTACTTC. Translated, it gives CASSRGQTQETQYF.